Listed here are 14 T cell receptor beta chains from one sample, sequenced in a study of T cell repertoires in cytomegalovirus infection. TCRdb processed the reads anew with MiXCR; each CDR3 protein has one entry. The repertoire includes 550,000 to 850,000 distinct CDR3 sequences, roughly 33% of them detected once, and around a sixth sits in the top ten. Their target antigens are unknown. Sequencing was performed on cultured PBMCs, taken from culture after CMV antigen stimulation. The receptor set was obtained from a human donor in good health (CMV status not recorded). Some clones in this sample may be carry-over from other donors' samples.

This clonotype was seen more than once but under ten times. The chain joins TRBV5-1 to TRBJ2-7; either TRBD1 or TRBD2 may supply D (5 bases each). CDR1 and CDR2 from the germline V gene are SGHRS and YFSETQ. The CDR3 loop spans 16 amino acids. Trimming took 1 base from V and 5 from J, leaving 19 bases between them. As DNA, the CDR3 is TGCGCCAGCAGCTTGCCCGAGGGACGTTCAGTCCACGAGCAGTACTTC. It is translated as CASSLPEGRSVHEQYF.

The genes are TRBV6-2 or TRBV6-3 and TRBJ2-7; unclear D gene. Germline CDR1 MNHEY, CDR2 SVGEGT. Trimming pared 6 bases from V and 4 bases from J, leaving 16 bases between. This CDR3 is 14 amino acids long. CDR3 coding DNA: TGTGCCAGCAGACCCGGCGGCGGCAATTACGAGCAGTACTTC. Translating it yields CASRPGGGNYEQYF.

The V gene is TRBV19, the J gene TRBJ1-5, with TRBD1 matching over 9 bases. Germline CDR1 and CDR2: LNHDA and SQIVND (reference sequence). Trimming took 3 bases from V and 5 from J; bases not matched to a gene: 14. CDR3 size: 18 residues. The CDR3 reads CASSIGAWDRVEDQPQHF. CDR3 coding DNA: TGTGCCAGTAGTATTGGAGCGTGGGACAGGGTTGAGGATCAGCCCCAGCATTTT.

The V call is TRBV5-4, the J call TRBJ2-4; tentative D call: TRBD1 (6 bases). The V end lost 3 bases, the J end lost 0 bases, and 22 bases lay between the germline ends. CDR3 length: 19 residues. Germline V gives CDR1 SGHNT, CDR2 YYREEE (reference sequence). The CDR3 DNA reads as TGTGCCAGCAGCTCGTCAGGGGCTACCCCTAGACTAGCCAAAAACATTCAGTACTTC. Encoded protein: CASSSSGATPRLAKNIQYF.

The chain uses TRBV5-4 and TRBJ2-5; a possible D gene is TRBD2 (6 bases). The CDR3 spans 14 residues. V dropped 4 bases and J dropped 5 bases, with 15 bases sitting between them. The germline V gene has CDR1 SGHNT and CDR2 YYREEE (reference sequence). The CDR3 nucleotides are TGTGCCAGCAGCAACCGGGATGGAGGGGAGACCCAGTACTTC. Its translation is CASSNRDGGETQYF.

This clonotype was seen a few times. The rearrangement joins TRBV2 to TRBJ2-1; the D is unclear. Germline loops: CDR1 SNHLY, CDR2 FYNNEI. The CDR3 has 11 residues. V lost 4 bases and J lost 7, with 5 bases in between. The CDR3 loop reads CASSAVNEQFF. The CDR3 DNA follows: TGTGCCAGCAGTGCCGTGAATGAGCAGTTCTTC.

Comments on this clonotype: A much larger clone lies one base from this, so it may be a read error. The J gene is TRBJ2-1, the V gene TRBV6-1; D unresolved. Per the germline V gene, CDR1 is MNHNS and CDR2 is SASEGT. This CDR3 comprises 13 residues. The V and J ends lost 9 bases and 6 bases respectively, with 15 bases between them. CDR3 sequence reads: CARKRLDVNEQFF. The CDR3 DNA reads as TGTGCCAGAAAAAGACTTGATGTCAATGAGCAGTTCTTC.

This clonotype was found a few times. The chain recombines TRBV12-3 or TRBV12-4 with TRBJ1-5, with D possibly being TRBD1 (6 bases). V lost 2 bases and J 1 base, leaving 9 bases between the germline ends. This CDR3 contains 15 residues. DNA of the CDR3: TGTGCCAGCAGTTTACGGGGGGCAAGCAATCAGCCCCAGCATTTT. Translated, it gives CASSLRGASNQPQHF.

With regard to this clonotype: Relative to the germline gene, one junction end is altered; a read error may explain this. CDR3 in DNA: TGTGCCAGCAGCCAAGATGGGGGCGGCTATGGCTACACCTTC. Translation gives CASSQDGGGYGYTF. The V gene is TRBV4-1, the J gene TRBJ1-2; D is perhaps TRBD1 (6 bases). The germline gives CDR1 MGHRA, CDR2 YSYEKL. The CDR3 runs to 14 residues.

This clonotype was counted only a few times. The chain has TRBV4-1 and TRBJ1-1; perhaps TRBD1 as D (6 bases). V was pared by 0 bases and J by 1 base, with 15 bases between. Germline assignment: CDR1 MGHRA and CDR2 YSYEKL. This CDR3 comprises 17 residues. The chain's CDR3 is CASSQEPPGATNTEAFF. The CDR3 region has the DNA TGCGCCAGCAGCCAAGAACCCCCGGGGGCAACGAACACTGAAGCTTTCTTT.

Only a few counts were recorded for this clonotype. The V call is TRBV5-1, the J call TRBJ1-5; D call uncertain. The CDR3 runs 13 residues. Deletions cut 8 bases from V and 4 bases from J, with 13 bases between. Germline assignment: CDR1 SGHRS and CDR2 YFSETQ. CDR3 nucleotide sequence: TGCGCCAGTTCGAAAGAGACTAATCAGCCCCAGCATTTT. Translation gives CASSKETNQPQHF.

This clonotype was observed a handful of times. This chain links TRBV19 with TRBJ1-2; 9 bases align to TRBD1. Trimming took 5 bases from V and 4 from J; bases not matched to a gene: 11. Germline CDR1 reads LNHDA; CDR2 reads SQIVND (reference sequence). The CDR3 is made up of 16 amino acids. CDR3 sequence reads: CASSPDRGSIGYGYTF. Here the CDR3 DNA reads TGTGCCAGTAGTCCGGACAGGGGAAGCATCGGCTATGGCTACACCTTC.

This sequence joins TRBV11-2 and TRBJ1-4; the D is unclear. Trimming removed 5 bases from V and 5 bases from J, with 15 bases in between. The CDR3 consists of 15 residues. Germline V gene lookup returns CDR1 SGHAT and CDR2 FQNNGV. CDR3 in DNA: TGTGCCAGCAGCGCAAGGACGGCTACCAATGAAAAACTGTTTTTT. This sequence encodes CASSARTATNEKLFF.

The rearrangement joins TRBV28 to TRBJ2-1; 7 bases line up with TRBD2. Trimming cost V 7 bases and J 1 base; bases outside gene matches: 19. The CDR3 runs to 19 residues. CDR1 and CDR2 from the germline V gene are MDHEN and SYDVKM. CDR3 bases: TGTGCCAGCACCCAAGGAAGGGGTAGGGGCGGGAGTTCCTACAATGAGCAGTTCTTC. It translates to CASTQGRGRGGSSYNEQFF.